This T cell receptor (beta chain) was found in a study of cytomegalovirus exposure and HLA in healthy donors. Study-level results: Later analysis showed most CMV-associated TCR beta chains appearing HLA-restricted.

After removal of 2 bases from V and 2 bases from J, the junction contained 4 bases not matched to a gene. The germline V gene has CDR1 SGHRS and CDR2 YFSETQ. The length of the CDR3 is 15 residues. The PCR ran on 60 Vbeta and 13 Jbeta primers. The data were produced by immunoSEQ multiplex PCR, yet TCRdb's version contains in-frame clones alone and is incomplete. The sample yields about 92,000 clones, roughly 80% seen once. Points on this clone: Its target is not known.

The chain joins TRBV5-1 to TRBJ2-7, with 10 positions matching TRBD2. Input material: PBMCs. The source is a girl aged 2 to 10 in good health and CMV-seropositive. CDR3 in amino acids: CASSLRTSGAYEQYF. As DNA, the CDR3 is TGCGCCAGCAGCTTAAGGACTAGCGGAGCCTACGAGCAGTACTTC.